The 32 T cell receptor beta chains below all came from one sample that was sequenced in a study of T cells in Graves' hyperthyroidism and ophthalmopathy. RNA transcripts provided the source from which TCR beta CDR3 regions were amplified. The TCR CDR3 was amplified in a first-round RT-PCR using the HTBI primer set. MiXCR, applied by TCRdb to the multiplex PCR reads, yields one record per CDR3 protein. The sample includes more than 500,000 distinct CDR3 sequences, 13% to 15% seen only once; the top ten take approximately 15%. Sample: blood. These TCRs come from a woman aged 40 to 50 with Graves' hyperthyroidism.

For this clonotype: Because it lacks the conserved phenylalanine or tryptophan at the end, this CDR3 is likely a read error. The chain joins TRBV7-2 to TRBJ2-1; no clear D gene. V was shortened by 2 bases and J by 9 bases, with 8 bases between the two germline ends. From germline, CDR1 is SGHTA and CDR2 FQGNSA. This CDR3 comprises 12 residues. CDR3 sequence (DNA): TGTGCCAGCAGCTTATACAATAGTGAGCAGTTCTCC. It is translated as CASSLYNSEQFS.

This clonotype has a count of ten or more. The V gene is TRBV20-1, the J gene TRBJ1-5, with D maybe TRBD1 (6 bases). V lost 5 bases and J 1 base, leaving 12 bases between the germline ends. The CDR3 extends over 14 amino acids. Germline-derived CDR1 and CDR2 are DFQATT and SNEGSKA (reference sequence). The DNA for the CDR3 is TGCAGTGCTCCCAGGGGCGGGAGCAATCAGCCCCAGCATTTT. Protein product: CSAPRGGSNQPQHF.

The chain recombines TRBV7-6 with TRBJ2-7; D possibly corresponds to TRBD2 (11 bases). V lost 5 bases, J lost 2 bases, and 25 bases lay in between. The CDR3 length is 18 residues. From germline, CDR1 is SGHVS and CDR2 FNYEAQ. The CDR3 nucleotides read TGTGCCAGCAGCCGGGACAGGGGAGGGACTAGCGGAGCCTACGAGCAGTACTTC. It encodes CASSRDRGGTSGAYEQYF.

To note about this clonotype: Sequence at one end of the junction differs from germline and may be a read error. This chain uses TRBV30 with TRBJ1-6; D is unresolved. The CDR3 is made up of 15 amino acids. Germline-derived CDR1 and CDR2 are GTSNPN and SVGIG (reference sequence). This CDR3 reads CAWRNLQAYSSPLHF. The CDR3 bases are TGTGCCTGGAGGAACCTCCAGGCGTATAGTTCACCCCTCCACTTT. Based on the CDR3 plus reference TRBV30 and TRBJ1-6, the full variable domain is SQTIHQWPATLVQPVGSPLSLECTVEGTSNPNLYWYRQAAGRGLQLLFYSVGIGQISSEVPQNLSASRPQDRQFILSSKKLLLSDSGFYLCAWRNLQAYSSPLHFGNGTRLTVT.

The rearrangement joins TRBV29-1 to TRBJ2-5, with TRBD2 matching 11 bases. The germline CDR1 and CDR2 sequences are SQVTM and ANQGSEA. V lost 5 bases to trimming and J lost 2 bases; unmatched junction nucleotides: 7. There are 15 residues in the CDR3. The CDR3 protein is CSVPTSGTVQETQYF. CDR3 sequence (DNA): TGCAGCGTTCCGACTAGCGGGACCGTACAAGAGACCCAGTACTTC. The whole variable domain, filled in from reference TRBV29-1 and TRBJ2-5, reads SAVISQKPSRDICQRGTSLTIQCQVDSQVTMMFWYRQQPGQSLTLIATANQGSEATYESGFVIDKFPISRPNLTFSTLTVSNMSPEDSSIYLCSVPTSGTVQETQYFGPGTRLLVL.

The sample holds many counts of this clonotype. V usage is TRBV2 and J usage is TRBJ2-1, with 12 bases lining up with TRBD2. J gave up 4 bases and V 4 bases, and 8 bases lay outside the gene matches. Germline V gives CDR1 SNHLY, CDR2 FYNNEI. There are 17 residues in the CDR3. DNA for the CDR3: TGTGCCAGCAGTGGACTAGCGGGAGCCCACCTTTACAATGAGCAGTTCTTC. This gives the protein CASSGLAGAHLYNEQFF.

This chain links TRBV5-1 with TRBJ2-5; the match to TRBD2 covers 8 bases. Germline values: CDR1 SGHRS, CDR2 YFSETQ. V gave up 5 bases and J gave up 2 bases; unmatched junction bases: 8. This CDR3 is built from 15 residues. CDR3 bases: TGCGCCAGCAGGGGAGGAGTAGCGGGACAAGAGACCCAGTACTTC. It specifies CASRGGVAGQETQYF.

Concerning this clonotype: Sequence at one end of the junction differs from germline and may be a read error. The V and J genes are TRBV6-5 and TRBJ1-1; D possibly corresponds to TRBD1 (5 bases). This CDR3 contains 14 residues. Germline loops: CDR1 MNHEY, CDR2 SVGAGI. CDR3 sequence reads: CAGSYSGGNTEAFF. The CDR3 coding sequence is TGTGCCGGCAGTTACTCGGGGGGGAACACTGAAGCTTTCTTT.

This clonotype was seen repeatedly, ten times or more. The V gene is TRBV7-8, the J gene TRBJ1-1; possible D gene TRBD1, 6 bases. Trimming shortened V by 1 base and J by 4 bases, and 16 bases separated the two germline ends. This CDR3 contains 16 residues. Germline V lookup: CDR1 SGHVS, CDR2 FQNEAQ. The CDR3 DNA sequence: TGTGCCAGCAGCTTAGATACAGGGTATAGGACCACTGAAGCTTTCTTT. Translation gives CASSLDTGYRTTEAFF.

Remarks on this clonotype: Because the CDR3 is missing its conserved closing phenylalanine or tryptophan, this is likely a read error. V usage is TRBV6-5 and J usage is TRBJ2-1; 8 bases are shared with TRBD2. Trimming at V came to 0 bases and at J to 2 bases, leaving 3 bases not matched to a gene. This CDR3 region has 16 residues. Germline V gene lookup returns CDR1 MNHEY and CDR2 SVGAGI. The CDR3 loop is CASSYSAGGAYNEQFS. The DNA for the CDR3 is TGTGCCAGCAGTTACTCGGCGGGAGGAGCCTACAATGAGCAGTTCTCC.

Only a few counts were recorded for this clonotype. The chain uses TRBV27 and TRBJ1-6; weak D call: TRBD1 (5 bases). CDR1 MNHEY and CDR2 SMNVEV come from the germline V gene (reference sequence). The CDR3 is 14 amino acids. V was cut by 3 bases and J by 8 bases, with 11 bases left in between. The CDR3 DNA reads TGTGCCAGCAGTTTCCCTCGAGGGGATTCACCCCTCCACTTT. As protein: CASSFPRGDSPLHF.

The chain employs TRBV4-1 and TRBJ2-2; 7 nucleotides match TRBD1. After removal of 3 bases from V and 1 base from J, the junction contained 8 bases not matched to a gene. Germline V gives CDR1 MGHRA, CDR2 YSYEKL. The CDR3 runs 17 residues. Written as DNA, the CDR3 is TGCGCCAGCAGCCAGGACTCGGGGACAGTGAACACCGGGGAGCTGTTTTTT. Translating gives CASSQDSGTVNTGELFF.

Note on this clonotype: A read error may produce the germline difference seen at one junction end. The gene calls are TRBV20-1 and TRBJ2-4, with 9 bases lining up with TRBD1. The CDR3 is 15 amino acids. The germline V gene encodes CDR1 DFQATT and CDR2 SNEGSKA (reference sequence). Here the CDR3 DNA reads TGCAGTGCTACACAGGGGGCCTTAGCCAAAAACATTCAGCACTTC. Protein sequence: CSATQGALAKNIQHF.

The chain recombines TRBV19 with TRBJ2-1; tentatively, D is TRBD1 or TRBD2 (5 bases each). Germline values: CDR1 LNHDA, CDR2 SQIVND (reference sequence). V was shortened by 5 bases and J by 6 bases, with 14 bases between the two germline ends. This CDR3 spans 14 amino acids. CDR3 in amino acids: CASSQPGTANEQFF. The CDR3 bases are TGTGCCAGTAGTCAACCCGGGACGGCCAATGAGCAGTTCTTC. The full variable domain, with the rest looked up from reference TRBV19 and TRBJ2-1, is DGGITQSPKYLFRKEGQNVTLSCEQNLNHDAMYWYRQDPGQGLRLIYYSQIVNDFQKGDIAEGYSVSREKKESFPLTVTSAQKNPTAFYLCASSQPGTANEQFFGPGTRLTVL.

There are a few counts of this clonotype. The J gene is TRBJ2-1, the V gene TRBV19; 7 nucleotides match TRBD2. V was clipped by 7 bases and J by 7 bases; unmatched bases: 7. Germline V CDR1 and CDR2: LNHDA, SQIVND (reference sequence). This CDR3 spans 13 amino acids. The CDR3 bases are TGTGCCAGTATCTCGCGGGAGAGGAATGAGCAGTTCTTC. Protein sequence: CASISRERNEQFF. The full variable domain, its missing parts supplied by reference TRBV19 and TRBJ2-1, is DGGITQSPKYLFRKEGQNVTLSCEQNLNHDAMYWYRQDPGQGLRLIYYSQIVNDFQKGDIAEGYSVSREKKESFPLTVTSAQKNPTAFYLCASISRERNEQFFGPGTRLTVL.

This clonotype was counted at least ten times. The V call is TRBV2, the J call TRBJ2-7; 11 bases match TRBD1. The CDR3 is made up of 14 amino acids. Germline CDR1 SNHLY, CDR2 FYNNEI. J was trimmed by 11 bases and V by 8 bases; bases with no gene match: 14. The CDR3 bases are TGTGCCAGCGAGGGTCAGGACAGGGGGCGAGTGGAGTACTTC. Translation: CASEGQDRGRVEYF.

A few counts support this clonotype. A much larger clone lies one base from this, so it may be a read error. The chain carries TRBV12-3 or TRBV12-4 and TRBJ2-5, with 11 bases matching TRBD2. Losses at the gene ends were 8 bases for V and 4 bases for J; bases not matched to a gene: 6. The CDR3 runs to 14 residues. The CDR3 reads CASGIAGGAETQYF. The DNA of the CDR3 is TGTGCCAGCGGGATAGCGGGAGGGGCAGAGACCCAGTACTTC.

This clonotype was counted ten times or more. The chain recombines TRBV2 with TRBJ2-7; 8 bases are shared with TRBD2. The germline V gene has CDR1 SNHLY and CDR2 FYNNEI. CDR3 length equals 14 residues. Germline trimming cut 4 bases from V and 5 bases from J; bases unmatched to any gene: 7. CDR3 sequence reads: CASSGAGAVHEQYF. The CDR3 DNA follows: TGTGCCAGCAGTGGAGCGGGAGCCGTCCACGAGCAGTACTTC.

This sequence joins TRBV29-1 and TRBJ2-1, with 10 positions matching TRBD1. Germline CDR1 SQVTM, CDR2 ANQGSEA. There are 14 residues in the CDR3. V shed 6 bases and J 4 bases; nucleotides not matched to a gene: 6. In nucleotides, the CDR3 is TGCAGCGTCGGGGACAGGGGTTCATACAATGAGCAGTTCTTC. Its translation is CSVGDRGSYNEQFF.

This clonotype was counted only a few times. This chain connects TRBV7-9 to TRBJ1-2; D is possibly TRBD1 (5 bases). This CDR3 region has 16 residues. Germline-derived CDR1 and CDR2 are SEHNR and FQNEAQ (reference sequence). V shed 2 bases and J shed 2 bases, with 15 bases lying between them. CDR3 DNA sequence: TGTGCCAGCAGCTTACGTACTATAGGGGCGAACTATGGCTACACCTTC. This encodes CASSLRTIGANYGYTF.

The CDR3 region is CASSLAPSGTNTGELFF. CDR3 DNA sequence: TGTGCCAGCAGCTTAGCGCCCAGCGGTACGAACACCGGGGAGCTGTTTTTT. This chain joins TRBV7-2 and TRBJ2-2, with D possibly TRBD2 on 5 matching bases. V lost 0 bases, J lost 0 bases, and 11 bases lay in between. The CDR3 loop spans 17 amino acids. Germline V CDR1 and CDR2: SGHTA, FQGNSA.

This clonotype was seen ten or more times. The rearrangement joins TRBV7-8 to TRBJ1-5, with 9 nucleotides matching TRBD1. CDR1 SGHVS and CDR2 FQNEAQ come from the germline V gene. Losses at the gene ends were 5 bases for V and 7 bases for J; bases not matched to a gene: 6. This CDR3 comprises 14 residues. This CDR3 is CASSTTGGWQPQHF. The CDR3 bases are TGTGCCAGCAGCACGACAGGGGGTTGGCAGCCCCAGCATTTT. Looking up the rest from reference TRBV7-8 and TRBJ1-5 gives the full variable domain: GAGVSQSPRYKVAKRGQDVALRCDPISGHVSLFWYQQALGQGPEFLTYFQNEAQLDKSGLPSDRFFAERPEGSVSTLKIQRTQQEDSAVYLCASSTTGGWQPQHFGDGTRLSIL.

In its sample, this clonotype was seen many times. The chain is built from TRBV13 and TRBJ2-7; D tentatively reads TRBD1 or TRBD2 (6 bases each). V gave up 4 bases and J gave up 3 bases, with 13 bases separating them. In germline, CDR1 is PRHDT, CDR2 FYEKMQ (reference sequence). The CDR3 has 14 residues. CDR3 loop: CASSSRGLLYEQYF. The CDR3 bases are TGTGCCAGCAGCTCCCGGGGGCTGCTCTACGAGCAGTACTTC.

The sample holds many counts of this clonotype. This rearrangement joins TRBV28 to TRBJ2-7; D is undetermined. CDR1 MDHEN and CDR2 SYDVKM come from the germline V gene. The CDR3 is 12 residues long. Trimming left V 4 bases short and J 2 bases short, with 6 bases between. This CDR3 reads CASSSPAYEQYF. The CDR3 DNA reads TGTGCCAGCAGTTCACCAGCCTACGAGCAGTACTTC.

This clonotype appeared many times. The V call is TRBV11-2, the J call TRBJ1-4; D remains ambiguous. Germline lookup yields CDR1 SGHAT and CDR2 FQNNGV. Trimming shortened V by 3 bases and J by 8 bases, and 13 bases separated the two germline ends. CDR3 size: 14 residues. CDR3 residues: CASSLGGNAEKLFF. As DNA, the CDR3 is TGTGCCAGCAGCTTGGGAGGAAACGCAGAAAAACTGTTTTTT. The complete variable domain, with remaining parts taken from reference TRBV11-2 and TRBJ1-4, reads EAGVAQSPRYKIIEKRQSVAFWCNPISGHATLYWYQQILGQGPKLLIQFQNNGVVDDSQLPKDRFSAERLKGVDSTLKIQPAKLEDSAVYLCASSLGGNAEKLFFGSGTQLSVL.

This clonotype was observed many times. The gene calls are TRBV7-3 and TRBJ2-3, with D unclear. This CDR3 comprises 14 residues. CDR1 and CDR2 from the germline V gene are SGHTA and FQGTGA. Trimming took 5 bases from V and 4 from J, leaving 13 bases between them. CDR3 protein: CASSPVGDSDTQYF. The CDR3 nucleotides are TGTGCCAGCAGCCCGGTCGGTGACTCAGATACGCAGTATTTT.

A few counts support this clonotype. The chain is built from TRBV13 and TRBJ2-3, with no clear D. Germline V gene data show CDR1 as PRHDT and CDR2 as FYEKMQ (reference sequence). This CDR3 spans 13 amino acids. V lost 2 bases and J 9 bases, leaving 12 bases between the germline ends. This CDR3 reads CASSLSSSATQYF. The DNA for the CDR3 is TGTGCCAGCAGCTTAAGTAGTTCTGCGACGCAGTATTTT.

This clonotype was seen just once. A much more abundant neighbour one base away suggests this may be a read error. The final CDR3 position lacks the conserved phenylalanine or tryptophan, pointing to a likely read error. V is TRBV20-1 and J is TRBJ1-1, with a possible D match to TRBD1 (5 bases). V was pared by 5 bases and J by 2 bases, with 12 bases between. The CDR3 is 13 residues long. Germline lookup yields CDR1 DFQATT and CDR2 SNEGSKA (reference sequence). CDR3 protein: CSAGGHYNTEAFL. For the CDR3, the DNA is TGCAGTGCTGGTGGACACTACAACACTGAAGCTTTCCTT.

The V call is TRBV6-5, the J call TRBJ1-2, with a possible D match to TRBD1 (6 bases). Germline V gene lookup returns CDR1 MNHEY and CDR2 SVGAGI. The CDR3 runs to 14 residues. Trimming pared 2 bases from V and 1 base from J, leaving 8 bases between. CDR3 DNA: TGTGCCAGCAGTTACAGGGGGAGTAACTATGGCTACACCTTC. It specifies CASSYRGSNYGYTF.

The J gene is TRBJ2-4, the V gene TRBV29-1; no reliable D call. Per the germline V gene, CDR1 is SQVTM and CDR2 is ANQGSEA. The CDR3 contains 13 residues. V was shortened by 4 bases and J by 0 bases, with 7 bases between the two germline ends. CDR3 amino acids: CSVVWVAKNIQYF. The CDR3 DNA reads TGCAGCGTTGTTTGGGTAGCCAAAAACATTCAGTACTTC. The variable domain in full, completed from reference TRBV29-1 and TRBJ2-4, reads SAVISQKPSRDICQRGTSLTIQCQVDSQVTMMFWYRQQPGQSLTLIATANQGSEATYESGFVIDKFPISRPNLTFSTLTVSNMSPEDSSIYLCSVVWVAKNIQYFGAGTRLSVL.

This clonotype was seen many times. The chain combines TRBV28 with TRBJ2-7; D may be TRBD1 or TRBD2 (5 bases each). Looked up from germline, CDR1 is MDHEN and CDR2 is SYDVKM. This CDR3 has 14 residues. Trimming left V 0 bases short and J 3 bases short, with 9 bases between. The CDR3 protein is CASSLWGENYEQYF. The CDR3 coding sequence is TGTGCCAGCAGTTTATGGGGGGAGAACTACGAGCAGTACTTC. Complete variable domain (other parts from reference TRBV28 and TRBJ2-7): DVKVTQSSRYLVKRTGEKVFLECVQDMDHENMFWYRQDPGLGLRLIYFSYDVKMKEKGDIPEGYSVSREKKERFSLILESASTNQTSMYLCASSLWGENYEQYFGPGTRLTVT.

In this sample, this clonotype turned up many times. The rearrangement uses TRBV12-3 or TRBV12-4 and TRBJ2-7, with TRBD2 matching over 10 bases. Trimming cost V 5 bases and J 5 bases; bases outside gene matches: 9. The CDR3 is 15 residues long. CDR3: CASSLLAGGINEQYF. The CDR3 region has the DNA TGTGCCAGCAGTCTTTTAGCGGGAGGCATCAACGAGCAGTACTTC.